This TCR beta chain stems from a study of beta chain features in type 1 diabetes. The investigators reverse transcribed all of the isolated RNA, so they sequenced expressed TCRB transcripts. Sequenced by immunoSEQ multiplex PCR; TCRdb stores in-frame clones only, minus some. The sample carries around 330,000 clones, about 10% recorded once. General study results and limits: In the patient group, naive, central memory and Treg TCRB repertoires seemed more alike than in the healthy donor group. A potential influence of HLA type upon TCRB rearrangement remained unresolved herein. Although PCR might favor shorter templates, it would do so equally in patients and controls. Significant though moderate, a shortening of TCRB CDR3s appeared in all four CD4+ subsets of Type 1 diabetes patients.

The table lists this clone with a few counts. What it binds is unknown. The CDR3 has 15 amino acids. Trimming took 4 bases from V and 2 from J, leaving 15 bases between them. Germline V gene lookup returns CDR1 SGHDT and CDR2 YYEEEE. This receptor was identified in a woman aged 30 to 39 in good health. The rearrangement uses TRBV5-6 and TRBJ2-5; TRBD2 is a possible D gene (6 bases). Sequenced material: naive CD4+ T cells from blood. The CDR3: CASSVYSGFQETQYF. The CDR3 nucleotides read TGTGCCAGCAGCGTCTATAGCGGATTTCAAGAGACCCAGTACTTC.